This TCR beta chain emerged from a study of T cells in Graves' hyperthyroidism and ophthalmopathy. Overall study findings and caveats: Ophthalmopathy was predicted by the model a median of roughly 6.6 months ahead of onset.

As to this clonotype: What it binds is unknown.

This CDR3 has 13 amino acids. CDR1 is MNHNS and CDR2 is SASEGT in the germline V gene. Trimming cost V 6 bases and J 2 bases, with 11 bases left between them. Authors of the study amplified TCR beta CDR3 regions from RNA transcripts. HTBI primers were used for first-round RT-PCR of the TCR CDR3. Via MiXCR, TCRdb re-called the multiplex PCR reads, giving one row per CDR3 protein. Of around 300,000 distinct CDR3 sequences in the sample, around 13% were seen once. Graves' hyperthyroidism without ophthalmopathy progression within 18 months was termed stable. Diagnoses rested on clinical symptoms, serum thyroxine and TRAb, thyroid ultrasound and orbital computed tomography.

The chain has TRBV6-1 and TRBJ2-7; D not resolved. The sample comprised blood. The source is a woman in her forties with Graves' hyperthyroidism. The CDR3 sequence is CASSKQSTYEQYF. In nucleotides, the CDR3 is TGTGCCAGCAGCAAGCAGTCCACCTACGAGCAGTACTTC.